The 15 T cell receptor beta chains in this list originate from one sample, sequenced in a study of CD8+CD57+ T cells in acquired aplastic anemia listed by TCRdb under 2018. Sequencing was performed on an Illumina HiSeq 2000. Genomic DNA served as template for TCR beta VDJ combination and CDR3 sequence profiling. The raw public reads went through TCRdb reprocessing: fastp at Q25, MiXCR clone calling, in-frame beta chains kept. Each record represents a unique CDR3 protein, reported with the most common genes and DNA among its rows. For this sample there are around 150,000 distinct CDR3 sequences; more than 45% appear just once. Of the sample, approximately 3% is held by the ten largest clones. Patients chosen for sequencing had shown expansion of CD8+CD57+ cells by flow cytometry. The sample was sorted CD4+, CD8+, or CD8+CD57+ T cells (not recorded which) from PBMCs. These receptors were obtained from a human donor with aplastic anemia.

This clonotype came up once. V is TRBV7-2 and J is TRBJ2-3; no definite D call. The CDR3 length is 13 residues. V lost 1 base and J 5 bases, leaving 7 bases between the germline ends. CDR1 is SGHTA and CDR2 is FQGNSA in the germline V gene. This CDR3 reads CASSLERIDTQYF. CDR3 coding DNA: TGTGCCAGCAGCTTAGAACGGATAGATACGCAGTATTTT.

V gene TRBV10-2 combines with J gene TRBJ2-7; a weak D match, TRBD1 (5 bases). The germline V and J ends were trimmed by 8 bases and 6 bases, with 14 bases remaining between them. The CDR3 has 12 residues. CDR1 is WSHSY, CDR2 SAAADI, per germline. The DNA of the CDR3 is TGCGCCAGCGGATCAGGGTTTCCCGAGCAGTACTTC. It is translated as CASGSGFPEQYF.

This clonotype has a count of ten or more. The chain links TRBV15 to TRBJ2-1, with a weak D call TRBD2 (5 bases). Trimming left V 0 bases short and J 4 bases short, with 13 bases between. Per the germline V gene, CDR1 is LNHNV and CDR2 is YYDKDF (reference sequence). The CDR3 runs to 16 residues. The CDR3 is CATSRDQSRTYNEQFF. Here the CDR3 DNA reads TGTGCCACCAGCAGAGATCAAAGTAGGACTTACAATGAGCAGTTCTTC.

Remarks on this clonotype: One end of the junction does not line up with germline, which may come from a read error. This chain links TRBV6-5 with TRBJ2-2, with 9 bases fitting TRBD1. There are 16 residues in the CDR3. CDR1 and CDR2 (germline): MNHEY, SVGAGI. The CDR3 nucleotides read TGTGCCAGCAATTACCCCCAGGGACAGGGTAACGGGGAGCTGTTTTTT. The encoded protein is CASNYPQGQGNGELFF.

The V gene is TRBV19, the J gene TRBJ1-1; D not resolved. V lost 3 bases, J lost 3 bases, and 8 bases lay in between. From germline, CDR1 is LNHDA and CDR2 SQIVND (reference sequence). The CDR3 is 13 residues long. As DNA, the CDR3 is TGTGCCAGTAGTATGACGGCGTACACTGAAGCTTTCTTT. As protein: CASSMTAYTEAFF.

The genes are TRBV12-3 or TRBV12-4 and TRBJ1-2, with unresolved D. Trimming cost V 3 bases and J 2 bases, with 7 bases left between them. This CDR3 comprises 13 residues. CDR3 bases: TGTGCCAGCAGTTTGGCTCTAAACTATGGCTACACCTTC. Encoded protein: CASSLALNYGYTF.

The chain employs TRBV6-5 and TRBJ1-1, with TRBD1 matching over 9 bases. This CDR3 is built from 15 residues. Germline assignment: CDR1 MNHEY and CDR2 SVGAGI. The V and J ends lost 2 bases and 5 bases, in that order; junction bases with no gene match: 6. The CDR3 nucleotides read TGTGCCAGCAGTTACGGTGGGACAGGGAGGACTGAAGCTTTCTTT. As protein: CASSYGGTGRTEAFF.

This clonotype was detected many times. In DNA, the CDR3 is TGTGCCAGCAGCTCCACAGGGGATACGCAGTATTTT. It encodes CASSSTGDTQYF. V usage is TRBV11-3 and J usage is TRBJ2-3; weak D call: TRBD1 (6 bases). V shed 4 bases and J shed 6 bases, with 8 bases lying between them. Germline loops: CDR1 SGHNT, CDR2 YENEEA. This CDR3 region has 12 residues.

This chain links TRBV11-1 with TRBJ2-7, with TRBD2 identical over 8 bases. This CDR3 is built from 15 residues. The germline gives CDR1 SGHAT, CDR2 FQDESV (reference sequence). J gave up 5 bases and V 0 bases, and 6 bases lay outside the gene matches. The DNA of the CDR3 is TGTGCCAGCAGCTTAGCATCCGGGAGGGTTAACGAGCAGTACTTC. Residues: CASSLASGRVNEQYF.

This sequence joins TRBV19 and TRBJ1-5, with D perhaps TRBD1 (6 bases). CDR1 is LNHDA and CDR2 is SQIVND in the germline V gene (reference sequence). This CDR3 has 15 residues. The V end was cut by 7 bases, the J end by 0 bases, with 13 bases between. Here the CDR3 DNA reads TGTGCCAGTAAGGGGGGGGATTATAGCAATCAGCCCCAGCATTTT. Translation: CASKGGDYSNQPQHF.

This clonotype was seen only a few times. This rearrangement joins TRBV12-3 or TRBV12-4 to TRBJ2-2; 10 nucleotides line up with TRBD2. The CDR3 is 16 amino acids. V dropped 3 bases and J dropped 4; count of bases not matched to a gene: 5. The CDR3 protein is CASSFLLAGSTGELFF. The CDR3 DNA follows: TGTGCCAGCAGTTTTCTACTAGCGGGAAGCACCGGGGAGCTGTTTTTT.

This clonotype was recorded at least ten times. The chain employs TRBV12-3 or TRBV12-4 and TRBJ1-1; 9 bases match TRBD1. This CDR3 comprises 14 residues. J gave up 4 bases and V 7 bases, and 7 bases lay outside the gene matches. CDR3 protein: CASTLGQGSTEAFF. DNA for the CDR3: TGTGCCAGCACCCTTGGACAGGGGAGCACTGAAGCTTTCTTT.

The chain combines TRBV20-1 with TRBJ2-3; no clear D gene. Germline-derived CDR1 and CDR2 are DFQATT and SNEGSKA (reference sequence). The germline V and J ends were trimmed by 6 bases and 2 bases, with 9 bases remaining between them. CDR3 length: 12 amino acids. The chain's CDR3 is CSAPGPTDTQYF. The CDR3 nucleotides are TGCAGTGCCCCCGGCCCCACAGATACGCAGTATTTT.

This clonotype was seen repeatedly, ten times or more. The V and J genes are TRBV19 and TRBJ1-1; D perhaps matches TRBD1 (6 bases). Germline CDR1 reads LNHDA; CDR2 reads SQIVND (reference sequence). There are 16 residues in the CDR3. V was trimmed by 4 bases and J by 0 bases, leaving 15 bases between them. This chain's CDR3 is CASSNRDTIMNTEAFF. The CDR3 DNA is TGTGCCAGTAGTAACCGGGACACGATAATGAACACTGAAGCTTTCTTT.

Many counts were recorded for this clonotype. The chain's CDR3 is CASSFLGTGAEEQFF. The DNA of the CDR3 is TGTGCCAGCAGCTTTCTTGGGACAGGGGCGGAGGAGCAGTTCTTC. The chain couples TRBV5-6 to TRBJ2-1; 10 bases match TRBD1. This CDR3 region has 15 residues. Unmatched junction bases numbered 9, after V lost 2 bases and J lost 10 bases. Germline CDR1 is SGHDT and CDR2 is YYEEEE.